Listed here is a single T cell receptor (beta chain). The entry originates in a study of Graves' ophthalmopathy and Graves' hyperthyroidism. Study information: Investigators collected peripheral blood at initial diagnosis, before any treatment was given.

Moderately to severely active ophthalmopathy under 3 months, CAS at least 3, NOSPECS at least 4. Researchers turned away patients with other autoimmune diseases, uncontrolled infections, pregnancy or lactation. Fresh peripheral blood, 8.5 to 10 ml, was the PBMC source. CDR1 is MNHEY and CDR2 is SVGAGI in the germline V gene. The CDR3 runs 14 residues. The V and J ends lost 6 bases and 0 bases respectively, with 11 bases between them. RNA transcripts were the template, and TCR beta CDR3 regions were amplified from them. HTBI primers were employed in first-round RT-PCR, then a second-round multiplex PCR followed. TCRdb re-derived calls from the multiplex PCR reads in MiXCR, one entry per CDR3 protein. This table holds 200,000 to 300,000 distinct CDR3 sequences, 45% found once.

The sequencing input was peripheral blood. This chain joins TRBV6-5 and TRBJ1-2, with D perhaps matching TRBD1 (6 bases). This clonotype was obtained from an adult man with Graves' ophthalmopathy. The CDR3 nucleotides are TGTGCCAGCAGCTGGACAGCTGCTAACTATGGCTACACCTTC. Its protein is CASSWTAANYGYTF.